This T cell receptor (beta chain) was obtained from a study of shared clonotypes between healthy human individuals. Data came from immunoSEQ multiplex PCR; TCRdb stores just in-frame clones and leaves some out. The sample holds about 2.2 million clones, 93% seen once. This clone was recorded only once. The same CDR3 can be traced to other DNA sequences in this sample. The CDR3 loop spans 14 amino acids. The germline CDR1 and CDR2 sequences are MNHEY and SMNVEV (reference sequence). V was clipped by 2 bases and J by 4 bases, with 9 bases between them. Naive CD8 cells lacked CD45RO, underwent positive selection for CCR7 and left out terminally differentiated effector memory CD45RA+ cells.

The sequenced material came from naive CD8+ T cells from PBMCs. This chain uses TRBV27 with TRBJ1-5; D call uncertain. The sequence was collected from a man aged 18-30 years in good health. Some clones in this sample may be carry-over from other donors' samples. The CDR3 nucleotides read TGTGCCAGCAGTTTACCGGGTTCGAATCAGCCCCAGCATTTT. It specifies CASSLPGSNQPQHF.